Given below is one T cell receptor (beta chain) in context. Its antigen is unknown. Base qualities are not at hand, and no much larger clone is one base apart. This sample is part of a study of T cells in Graves' hyperthyroidism and ophthalmopathy (dated by TCRdb to between 2018 and 2021). With respect to the entire study: Peripheral blood samples were taken at initial diagnosis, before any treatment was given. TCR V-J signatures able to tell the groups apart were searched for in a discovery cohort of 90 to 100 patients, of whom fewer than 45 had Graves' ophthalmopathy and some 60 had stable Graves' hyperthyroidism. Prospective prediction of ophthalmopathy was tested in an independent validation cohort consisting of some 20 hyperthyroidism patients and around 17 patients who later progressed to ophthalmopathy. The 100 discovery patients were randomly split 7:3 into training and test sets. The study also compared thyroid tissue and blood T-cell repertoires from several Graves' hyperthyroidism patients. Following sampling, methimazole starting at 30 mg daily was given to hyperthyroidism patients, and high-dose intravenous methylprednisolone was given to ophthalmopathy patients. The paper describes TCR Vbeta CDR3 sequencing of about 140 peripheral blood samples, made up of 43 ophthalmopathy patients, 70 to 80 hyperthyroidism patients and 17 progressor patients.

The TCR beta CDR3 regions were amplified from RNA transcripts. A first-round RT-PCR of the TCR CDR3 used the HTBI primer set with the Qiagen OneStep RT-PCR kit. Libraries were constructed in a second round of multiplex PCR, after which size selection and purification were performed. The libraries were sequenced on an Illumina HiSeq2000 using paired-end 100 bp reads. Concerning the study's data processing: Raw data were processed with SOAPnuke, discarding reads with adapters, uncalled bases, mean Phred below 15, or no exact constant-primer or identifier match. COPE v1.2.5 was used to merge the high-quality paired reads, and each unique nucleotide sequence was defined as a clonotype. MiTCR v1.1 was used to align the clonotypes against IMGT TRBV, TRBD and TRBJ reference segments. Only V-J combinations with frequency above 0.0001, covering roughly 99% of repertoires, were analysed. The TCS score was defined as F50 (clonal expansion) divided by E x V (chaos), with BLOSUM62-based TCRdist calculated between CDR3 peptides within each V-J. Welch's t-statistics and random forest reduced just over 500 V-J features to 10 to 15, which were used in a naive Bayes classifier (R e1071). In TCRdb, the public reads were trimmed at Q25 with fastp and aligned with MiXCR, with productive beta chains retained. One record per CDR3 amino acid sequence lists the most common genes and DNA. The V and J calls here are based on TCRdb, not the publication. For this sample there are around 520,000 distinct CDR3 sequences; less than 15% appear just once. The ten top clones hold more than 11% of the sample.

Stable Graves' hyperthyroidism was defined as no progression to ophthalmopathy during 18 months of follow-up. Hyperthyroidism patients were aged 18 to 65 years and newly diagnosed, with disease duration of less than 2 months. Exclusion was applied to patients with uncontrolled infections, other autoimmune diseases, pregnancy or lactation. Clinical symptoms, serum thyroxine and TRAb, thyroid ultrasound, and orbital computed tomography formed the basis for the diagnoses. PBMCs were separated from under 11 ml of fresh peripheral blood using Ficoll-Paque density gradient centrifugation. Total RNA was extracted using Trizol reagent, and RNA quality was assessed on an Agilent 2100 Bioanalyzer. The investigation overall reported the following: No statistical method was used to fix the sample size in advance, and group allocation was not hidden from the investigators. In validation, the model predicted progression to ophthalmopathy a median of about 6.8 months before onset, with about 64% sensitivity and 72.22% specificity. Most expanded thyroid clonotypes (frequency above 0.001) were also detected in blood, a finding suggesting that blood repertoires may reflect thyroid immune responses. In cross-validation, a model built on a 13 V-J signature told ophthalmopathy apart from stable hyperthyroidism with under 90% sensitivity and around 83% specificity, and in testing the same model reached 80%/75%.

V loses 5 bases, J loses 4 bases, and the germline ends lie 11 bases apart. Spanning cysteine to phenylalanine, the CDR3 consists of 13 amino acids. Only the CDR3 DNA stays, 39 bases, in frame from base 1. From a lookup of the germline V gene (reference sequence), CDR1 and CDR2 are PRHDT and FYEKMQ. The material sequenced was blood. Here the chain combines TRBV13 and TRBJ2-5; the D segment could be TRBD2, given 6 matching bases. This sequence was found in a middle-aged woman with Graves' hyperthyroidism. The CDR3 region: CASSLTRPETQYF. The base sequence is TGTGCCAGCAGCCTGACTAGACCAGAGACCCAGTACTTC.